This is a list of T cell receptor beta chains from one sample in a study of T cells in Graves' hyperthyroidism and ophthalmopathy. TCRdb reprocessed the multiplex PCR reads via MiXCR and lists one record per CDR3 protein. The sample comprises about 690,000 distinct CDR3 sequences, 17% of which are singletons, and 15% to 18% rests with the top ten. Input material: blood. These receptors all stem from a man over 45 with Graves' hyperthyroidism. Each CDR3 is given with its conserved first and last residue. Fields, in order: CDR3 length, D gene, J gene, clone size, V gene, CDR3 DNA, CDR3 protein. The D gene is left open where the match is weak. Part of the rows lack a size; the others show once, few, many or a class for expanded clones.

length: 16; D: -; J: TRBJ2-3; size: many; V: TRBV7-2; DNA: TGTGCCAGCAGCTCGCGAGTTGGCCCCTACACAGATACGCAGTATTTT; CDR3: CASSSRVGPYTDTQYF
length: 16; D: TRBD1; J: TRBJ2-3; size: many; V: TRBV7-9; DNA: TGTGCCAGCAGCTCGTCGGAAGAGACAGGGTCTAACACGCAGTATTTT; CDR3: CASSSSEETGSNTQYF
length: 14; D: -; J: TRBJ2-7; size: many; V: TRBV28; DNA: TGTGCCAGCGACTTGGGGGGTGGGCTCTACGAGCAGTACTTC; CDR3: CASDLGGGLYEQYF
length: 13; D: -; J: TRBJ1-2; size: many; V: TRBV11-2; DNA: TGTGCCAGCAGCTTAGTTACGGACGGACAATACACCTTC; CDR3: CASSLVTDGQYTF
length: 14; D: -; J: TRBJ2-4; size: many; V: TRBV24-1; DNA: TGTGCCACCAGTGACGGGGAGGCCAAAAACATTCAGTACTTC; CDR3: CATSDGEAKNIQYF
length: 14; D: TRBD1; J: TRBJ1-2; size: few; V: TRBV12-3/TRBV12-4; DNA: TGTGCCAGCAGTTACGGGACAGAGAACTATGGCTACACCTTC; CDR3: CASSYGTENYGYTF
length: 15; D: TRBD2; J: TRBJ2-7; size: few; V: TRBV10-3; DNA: TGTGCCATCACTGGACTAGCGGGAGGGCCCGCCGAGCAGTACTTC; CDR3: CAITGLAGGPAEQYF
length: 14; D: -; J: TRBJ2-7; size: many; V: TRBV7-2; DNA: TGTGCCAGCAGCTTAGCCTCCCTCTCCTACGAGCAGTACTTC; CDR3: CASSLASLSYEQYF
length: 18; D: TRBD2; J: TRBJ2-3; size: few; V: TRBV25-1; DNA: TGTGCCAGCACAGGTGGCGGGAGTGGGTCGGGTAGCACAGATACGCAGTATTTT; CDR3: CASTGGGSGSGSTDTQYF
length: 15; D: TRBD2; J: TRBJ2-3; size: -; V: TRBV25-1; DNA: TGTGCCAGCAGTGCCCATAGCGGGAGCACAGATACGCAGTATTTT; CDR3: CASSAHSGSTDTQYF
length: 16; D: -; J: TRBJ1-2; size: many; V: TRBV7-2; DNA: TGTGCCAGCATGCCCTCTTGGCAAGGCGGGGGCTATGGCTACACCTTC; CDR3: CASMPSWQGGGYGYTF
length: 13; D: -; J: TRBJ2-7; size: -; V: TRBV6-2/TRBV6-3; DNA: TGTGCCAGCACCTGGACAGAAAACTACGAGCAGTACTTC; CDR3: CASTWTENYEQYF
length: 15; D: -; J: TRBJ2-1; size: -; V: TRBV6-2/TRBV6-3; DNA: TGTACCAGCAGTTACGGGAGAGACCCCTACAATGAGCAGTTCTTC; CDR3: CTSSYGRDPYNEQFF
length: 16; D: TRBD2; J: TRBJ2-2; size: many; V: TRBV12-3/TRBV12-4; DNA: TGTGCCAGCAACTTCGGGACTAGCGGAAACACCGGGGAGCTGTTTTTT; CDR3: CASNFGTSGNTGELFF
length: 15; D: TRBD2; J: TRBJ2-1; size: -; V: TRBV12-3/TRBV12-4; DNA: TGTGCCAGCAGTTTATGGCGGGAGAGCCACAATGAGCAGTTCTTC; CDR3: CASSLWRESHNEQFF
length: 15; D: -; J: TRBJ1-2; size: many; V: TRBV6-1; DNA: TGTGCCGGACAAGCGTACACGGGGGCGGCCGATGGCTACACCTTC; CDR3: CAGQAYTGAADGYTF
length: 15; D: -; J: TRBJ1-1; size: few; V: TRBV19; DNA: TGTGCCAGTTTCCGGGACACAGGAGGGAACACTGAAGCTTTCTTT; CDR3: CASFRDTGGNTEAFF
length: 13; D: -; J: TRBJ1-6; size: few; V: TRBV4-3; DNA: TGCGCCAGCAGCCAAGTGGAGAATTCACCCCTCCACTTT; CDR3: CASSQVENSPLHF
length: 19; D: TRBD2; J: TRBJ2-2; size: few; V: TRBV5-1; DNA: TGCGCCAGCAGCCTCCCACTAGCGGGGGCTACTACGAACACCGGGGAGCTGTTTTTT; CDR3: CASSLPLAGATTNTGELFF
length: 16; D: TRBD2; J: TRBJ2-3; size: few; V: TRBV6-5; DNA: TGTGCCAGCAGTTACGGGGCTAGCGGGAGAGCAGATACGCAGTATTTT; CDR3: CASSYGASGRADTQYF
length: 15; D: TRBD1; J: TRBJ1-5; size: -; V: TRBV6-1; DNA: TGTGCCAGCAGTGAAGGCCGACAGGGGAATCAGCCCCAGCATTTT; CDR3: CASSEGRQGNQPQHF
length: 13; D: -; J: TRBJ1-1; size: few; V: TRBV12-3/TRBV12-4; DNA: TGTGCCAGCAGTCCAGGGAAACTGACTGAAGCTTTCTTT; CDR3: CASSPGKLTEAFF
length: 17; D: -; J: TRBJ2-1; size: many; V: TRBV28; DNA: TGTGCCAGCAGTTTCTCGTTAGGATTAGTTACCTACAATGAGCAGTTCTTC; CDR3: CASSFSLGLVTYNEQFF
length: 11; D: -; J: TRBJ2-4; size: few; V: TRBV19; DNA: TGTGCCAGTCAGGGTTGGGACATTCAGTACTTC; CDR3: CASQGWDIQYF